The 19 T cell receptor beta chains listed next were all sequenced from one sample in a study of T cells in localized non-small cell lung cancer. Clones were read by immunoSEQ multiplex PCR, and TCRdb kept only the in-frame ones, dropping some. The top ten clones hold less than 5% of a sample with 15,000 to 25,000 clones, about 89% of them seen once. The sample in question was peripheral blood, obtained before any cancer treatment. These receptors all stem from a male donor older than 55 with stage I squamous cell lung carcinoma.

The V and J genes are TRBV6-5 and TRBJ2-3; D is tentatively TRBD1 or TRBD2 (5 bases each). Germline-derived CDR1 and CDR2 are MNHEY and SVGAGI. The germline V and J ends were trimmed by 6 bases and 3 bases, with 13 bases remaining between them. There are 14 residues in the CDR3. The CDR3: CASSLRWGTDTQYF. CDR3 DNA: TGTGCCAGCAGCCTCCGGTGGGGGACAGATACGCAGTATTTT.

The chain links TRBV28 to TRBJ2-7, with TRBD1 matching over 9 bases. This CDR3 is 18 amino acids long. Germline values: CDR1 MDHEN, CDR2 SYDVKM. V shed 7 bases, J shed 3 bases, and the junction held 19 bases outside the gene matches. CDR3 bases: TGTGCCAGCAAGCAAACCCCGGGACAGGGCGAAGCACTCTACGAGCAGTACTTC. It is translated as CASKQTPGQGEALYEQYF.

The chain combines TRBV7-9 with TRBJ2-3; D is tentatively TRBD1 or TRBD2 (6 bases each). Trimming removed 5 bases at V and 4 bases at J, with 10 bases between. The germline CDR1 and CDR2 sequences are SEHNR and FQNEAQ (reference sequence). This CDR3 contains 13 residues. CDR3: CASSPRGPDTQYF. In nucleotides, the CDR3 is TGTGCCAGCAGCCCTCGGGGGCCAGATACGCAGTATTTT.

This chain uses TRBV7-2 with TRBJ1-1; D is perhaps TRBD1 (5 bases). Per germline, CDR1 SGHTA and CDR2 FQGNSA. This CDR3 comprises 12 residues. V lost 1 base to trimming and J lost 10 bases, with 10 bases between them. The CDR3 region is CASSLEQGTAFF. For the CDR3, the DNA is TGTGCCAGCAGCTTAGAGCAGGGTACAGCTTTCTTT.

The CDR3 DNA sequence: TGTGCCAGCAAAGGGCTGAACACTGAAGCTTTCTTT. This translates into CASKGLNTEAFF. The chain carries TRBV28 and TRBJ1-1; D unclear. V shed 7 bases and J shed 0 bases, with 6 bases lying between them. CDR3 length: 12 amino acids. The germline V gene has CDR1 MDHEN and CDR2 SYDVKM. The full variable domain, rest sourced from reference TRBV28 and TRBJ1-1, is DVKVTQSSRYLVKRTGEKVFLECVQDMDHENMFWYRQDPGLGLRLIYFSYDVKMKEKGDIPEGYSVSREKKERFSLILESASTNQTSMYLCASKGLNTEAFFGQGTRLTVV.

The CDR3 protein is CASIDRDTEAFF. The DNA of the CDR3 is TGTGCCAGTATAGACAGGGACACTGAAGCTTTCTTT. The rearrangement joins TRBV19 to TRBJ1-1; TRBD1 matches 7 bases. CDR1 LNHDA and CDR2 SQIVND come from the germline V gene (reference sequence). The V segment lost 7 bases and the J segment 3 bases; nucleotides outside the gene matches: 2. The CDR3 extends over 12 amino acids. Full variable domain (remainder filled in from reference TRBV19 and TRBJ1-1): DGGITQSPKYLFRKEGQNVTLSCEQNLNHDAMYWYRQDPGQGLRLIYYSQIVNDFQKGDIAEGYSVSREKKESFPLTVTSAQKNPTAFYLCASIDRDTEAFFGQGTRLTVV.

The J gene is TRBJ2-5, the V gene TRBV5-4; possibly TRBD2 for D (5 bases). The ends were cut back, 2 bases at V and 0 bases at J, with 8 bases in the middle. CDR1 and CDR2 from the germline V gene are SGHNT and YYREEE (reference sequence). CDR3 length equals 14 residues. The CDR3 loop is CASSLSSYQETQYF. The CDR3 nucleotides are TGTGCCAGCAGCTTATCTAGCTACCAAGAGACCCAGTACTTC. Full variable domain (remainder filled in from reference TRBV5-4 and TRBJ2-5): ETGVTQSPTHLIKTRGQQVTLRCSSQSGHNTVSWYQQALGQGPQFIFQYYREEENGRGNFPPRFSGLQFPNYSSELNVNALELDDSALYLCASSLSSYQETQYFGPGTRLLVL.

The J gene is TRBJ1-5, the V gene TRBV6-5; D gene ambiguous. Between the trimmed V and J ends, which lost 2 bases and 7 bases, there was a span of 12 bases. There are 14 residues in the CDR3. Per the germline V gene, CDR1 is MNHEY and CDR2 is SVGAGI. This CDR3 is CASSYTLLGQPQHF. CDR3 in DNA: TGTGCCAGCAGTTACACCTTGCTAGGGCAGCCCCAGCATTTT.

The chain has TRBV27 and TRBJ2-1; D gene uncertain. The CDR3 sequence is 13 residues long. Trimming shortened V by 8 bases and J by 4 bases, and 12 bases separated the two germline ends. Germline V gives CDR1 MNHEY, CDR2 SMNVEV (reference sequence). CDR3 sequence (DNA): TGTGCCAGCGGAGTTGGGGAATACAATGAGCAGTTCTTC. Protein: CASGVGEYNEQFF.

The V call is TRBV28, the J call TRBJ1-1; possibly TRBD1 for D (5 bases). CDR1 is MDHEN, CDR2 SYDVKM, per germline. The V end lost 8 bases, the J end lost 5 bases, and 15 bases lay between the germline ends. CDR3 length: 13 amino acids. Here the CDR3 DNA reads TGTGCCAGCGTGAGGGGAGTAGGGACTGAAGCTTTCTTT. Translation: CASVRGVGTEAFF.

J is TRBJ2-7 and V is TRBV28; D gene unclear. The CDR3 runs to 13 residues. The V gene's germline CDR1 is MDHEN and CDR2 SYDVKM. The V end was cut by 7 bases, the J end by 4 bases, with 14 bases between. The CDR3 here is CASTSFPTYEQYF. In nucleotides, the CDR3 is TGTGCCAGCACTTCTTTCCCTACATACGAGCAGTACTTC.

The CDR3, as DNA: TGTGCCAGCAGTTTACAGGGCCCTCATTCACCCCTCCACTTT. Its translation is CASSLQGPHSPLHF. The chain is built from TRBV28 and TRBJ1-6; D possibly corresponds to TRBD1 (5 bases). The V end lost 2 bases, the J end lost 8 bases, and 10 bases lay between the germline ends. The CDR3 spans 14 residues. CDR1 and CDR2 from the germline V gene are MDHEN and SYDVKM.

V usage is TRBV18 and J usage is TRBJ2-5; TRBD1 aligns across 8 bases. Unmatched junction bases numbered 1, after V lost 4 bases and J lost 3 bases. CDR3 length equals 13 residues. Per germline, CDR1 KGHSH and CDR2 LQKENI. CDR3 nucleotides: TGTGCCAGCTCACAACAGGGGGAAGAGACCCAGTACTTC. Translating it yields CASSQQGEETQYF.

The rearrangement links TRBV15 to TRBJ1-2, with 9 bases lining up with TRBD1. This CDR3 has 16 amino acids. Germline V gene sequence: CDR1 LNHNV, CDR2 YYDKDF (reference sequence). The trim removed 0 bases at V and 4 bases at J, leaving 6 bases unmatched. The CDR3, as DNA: TGTGCCACCAGCAGAGAGGGACAGGGAGGTAGCTATGGCTACACCTTC. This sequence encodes CATSREGQGGSYGYTF.

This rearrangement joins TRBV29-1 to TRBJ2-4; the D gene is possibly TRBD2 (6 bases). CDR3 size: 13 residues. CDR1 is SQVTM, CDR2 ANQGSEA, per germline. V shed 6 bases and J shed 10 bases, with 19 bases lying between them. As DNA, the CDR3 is TGCAGCGTGGGCACCGGGACTGAGTCTATTCAGTACTTC. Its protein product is CSVGTGTESIQYF.

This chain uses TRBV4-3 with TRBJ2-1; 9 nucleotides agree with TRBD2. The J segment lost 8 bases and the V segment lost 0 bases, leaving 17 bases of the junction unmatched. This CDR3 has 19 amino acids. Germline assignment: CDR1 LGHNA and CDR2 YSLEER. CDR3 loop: CASSQDIPIGGRAGYEQFF. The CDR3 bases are TGCGCCAGCAGCCAAGATATCCCGATTGGCGGGAGGGCTGGGTATGAGCAGTTCTTC.

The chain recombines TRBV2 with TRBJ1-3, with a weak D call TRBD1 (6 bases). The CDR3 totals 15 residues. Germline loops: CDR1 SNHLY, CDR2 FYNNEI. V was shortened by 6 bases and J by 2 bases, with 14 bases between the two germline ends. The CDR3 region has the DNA TGTGCCAGCAGCTTCGGTACAGGGACTGGAAACACCATATATTTT. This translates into CASSFGTGTGNTIYF. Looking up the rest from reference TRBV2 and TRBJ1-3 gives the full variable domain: EPEVTQTPSHQVTQMGQEVILRCVPISNHLYFYWYRQILGQKVEFLVSFYNNEISEKSEIFDDQFSVERPDGSNFTLKIRSTKLEDSAMYFCASSFGTGTGNTIYFGEGSWLTVV.

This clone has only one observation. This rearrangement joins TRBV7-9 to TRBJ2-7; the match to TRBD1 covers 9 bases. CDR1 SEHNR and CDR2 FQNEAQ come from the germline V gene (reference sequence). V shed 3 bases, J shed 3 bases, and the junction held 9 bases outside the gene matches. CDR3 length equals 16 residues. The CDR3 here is CASSFPTGTGNYEQYF. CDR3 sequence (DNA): TGTGCCAGCAGCTTCCCGACCGGGACAGGGAACTACGAGCAGTACTTC.

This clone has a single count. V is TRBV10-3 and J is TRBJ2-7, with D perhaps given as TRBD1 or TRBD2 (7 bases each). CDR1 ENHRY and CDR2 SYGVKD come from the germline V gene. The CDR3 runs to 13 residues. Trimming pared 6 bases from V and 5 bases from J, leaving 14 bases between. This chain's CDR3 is CAIRSQGGDEQYF. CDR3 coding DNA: TGTGCCATCAGGAGTCAGGGGGGGGACGAGCAGTACTTC.